These T cell receptor beta chains were read from a single sample in a study of T cells after yellow fever vaccination. TCRdb analysed the 5' RACE reads with MiXCR anew, one entry per CDR3 protein. The sample lists more than 300,000 distinct CDR3 sequences; roughly a tenth were seen once. Source: CD4+ T cells sorted from PBMCs, taken 45 days after the yellow fever booster vaccination. The receptors come from a man younger than 35 who received the YFV17D yellow fever vaccine. Each CDR3 is given without its conserved first and last residue.

length: 13; J: TRBJ2-4; V: TRBV7-2; CDR3: ASRRSTDHKNIQY
length: 12; J: TRBJ2-3; V: TRBV18; CDR3: ASSPTGTTDTQY
length: 12; J: TRBJ2-1; V: TRBV4-3; CDR3: ASSQERFSGEQF
length: 12; J: TRBJ2-7; V: TRBV5-5; CDR3: ASSLISGGHEQY
length: 17; J: TRBJ1-1; V: TRBV10-3; CDR3: AINISSSGTKRENTEAF
length: 13; J: TRBJ2-1; V: TRBV19; CDR3: ASSSTRTGGNEQF
length: 12; J: TRBJ2-3; V: TRBV28; CDR3: ASGGLPLSGTQY
length: 13; J: TRBJ1-6; V: TRBV20-1; CDR3: SAQRSGRGNSPLH
length: 11; J: TRBJ2-3; V: TRBV29-1; CDR3: SVAGRITDTQY
length: 12; J: TRBJ2-7; V: TRBV5-1; CDR3: ASRHPPTAYEQY
length: 13; J: TRBJ2-3; V: TRBV20-1; CDR3: SARVSSGVGDTQY
length: 11; J: TRBJ1-2; V: TRBV5-4; CDR3: ASSFSRAAGYT
length: 13; J: TRBJ2-3; V: TRBV12-3/TRBV12-4; CDR3: ASAPGGQVTDTQY
length: 10; J: TRBJ2-3; V: TRBV6-2/TRBV6-3; CDR3: AIGGFTDTQY
length: 16; J: TRBJ2-3; V: TRBV27; CDR3: ASSLMKSSGLNTDTQY
length: 13; J: TRBJ2-6; V: TRBV30; CDR3: AWREQGRGANVLT
length: 13; J: TRBJ2-6; V: TRBV6-2/TRBV6-3; CDR3: ASTVHMSGANVLT
length: 9; J: TRBJ2-1; V: TRBV12-3/TRBV12-4; CDR3: ASTLGSEQF
length: 11; J: TRBJ1-1; V: TRBV7-2; CDR3: ASSSSGLTEAF
length: 11; J: TRBJ2-3; V: TRBV12-3/TRBV12-4; CDR3: ASTEGSTDTQY
length: 14; J: TRBJ2-2; V: TRBV20-1; CDR3: SAFLAGGKNTGELF
length: 16; J: TRBJ2-1; V: TRBV5-1; CDR3: ASSDPTSGGLGYNEQF
length: 14; J: TRBJ2-1; V: TRBV5-1; CDR3: ASSRGASGGAHEQF
length: 11; J: TRBJ2-1; V: TRBV6-2/TRBV6-3; CDR3: ASIPRGTDEQF
length: 11; J: TRBJ2-5; V: TRBV6-1; CDR3: ASSGAGVETQY
length: 13; J: TRBJ2-1; V: TRBV20-1; CDR3: SARGIGGGYNEQF
length: 14; J: TRBJ2-7; V: TRBV11-2; CDR3: ASSPRTSGETYEQY
length: 14; J: TRBJ1-1; V: TRBV11-2; CDR3: ASSPRADRSNTEAF
length: 11; J: TRBJ2-5; V: TRBV11-2; CDR3: ASSLDRVKTQY
length: 12; J: TRBJ1-1; V: TRBV4-3; CDR3: ASSQGTSNTEAF
length: 12; J: TRBJ1-1; V: TRBV6-2/TRBV6-3; CDR3: ASRDRSGGTEAF
length: 10; J: TRBJ1-1; V: TRBV6-1; CDR3: ASSDRKGEAF
length: 12; J: TRBJ2-4; V: TRBV10-1; CDR3: ASSESGRPNIQY
length: 13; J: TRBJ1-1; V: TRBV6-2/TRBV6-3; CDR3: ASSLTHDGDLEAF
length: 10; J: TRBJ2-7; V: TRBV7-8; CDR3: ASSVGTVEQY
length: 12; J: TRBJ2-5; V: TRBV13; CDR3: ASSTSSGGETQY
length: 17; J: TRBJ2-7; V: TRBV4-3; CDR3: ASSQGRSSRPPSAYEQY
length: 12; J: TRBJ2-1; V: TRBV5-1; CDR3: ASSSPRLGGEQF
length: 12; J: TRBJ1-1; V: TRBV5-1; CDR3: ASSLDGPRAEAF
length: 10; J: TRBJ1-1; V: TRBV5-5; CDR3: ASSLEVTEAF
length: 12; J: TRBJ2-5; V: TRBV10-3; CDR3: AISAQSPQETQY
length: 13; J: TRBJ1-1; V: TRBV6-6; CDR3: ASSYSIRWAGDAF
length: 14; J: TRBJ2-3; V: TRBV6-1; CDR3: ASSERRGPSTDTQY
length: 15; J: TRBJ2-7; V: TRBV10-3; CDR3: AISVREGQSPSYEQY
length: 10; J: TRBJ2-7; V: TRBV30; CDR3: AWSVGGPEQY
length: 15; J: TRBJ1-1; V: TRBV28; CDR3: ASSPGAGQGKSPEAF
length: 12; J: TRBJ2-3; V: TRBV10-3; CDR3: AITPREQTDTQY
length: 12; J: TRBJ2-3; V: TRBV7-2; CDR3: ASSLRGSTDTQY
length: 14; J: TRBJ1-4; V: TRBV28; CDR3: ASSLGPTATNEKLF